Here is one TCR beta chain with its context. This clone was observed a single time. The target of this receptor is not known. Base qualities are not provided; no much larger clone lies one nucleotide away. Libraries were made using the immunoSEQ multiplex PCR assay. Entries here come from immuneACCESS through TCRdb and include only in-frame sequences with V and J called. Some clones fail to appear in such tables; in the studies checked, an unresolved V gene covers under half of the shortfall, and the cause of the remainder is unknown. The sample includes over 45,000 clones, with roughly 80% observed a single time. The ten largest clones capture around 16% of the sample. The study tested focal radiation therapy combined with CTLA-4 blockade (ipilimumab) in patients with chemo-refractory metastatic non-small-cell lung cancer. This sample is part of a study of radiotherapy plus CTLA-4 blockade in lung cancer (dated by TCRdb to the late 2010s). With respect to the entire study: Objective responses were observed in 15% to 20% of enrolled patients, and disease control was achieved in 30% to 40%.

Findings and caveats that apply to the study as a whole: Increased serum interferon-beta after radiation, together with early dynamic changes in blood T cell clones, were reported to be the strongest predictors of response. After treatment with radiotherapy and ipilimumab, TCR clones that originated in tumors expanded in peripheral blood.

The CDR3 numbers 14 residues from cysteine through phenylalanine. Only the CDR3 region is kept as DNA, spanning 42 bases read in frame from base 1. CDR1 ENHRY and CDR2 SYGVKD were looked up in the germline V gene. Relative to germline, V is missing 7 bases and J is missing 6 bases, with 6 bases of the junction outside any gene match. The chain joins TRBV10-3 to TRBJ2-2; 9 middle bases align to TRBD1. This TCR derives from a human donor with non-small cell lung cancer who had a complete response to radiotherapy plus ipilimumab. Sequences were derived from peripheral blood, sampled from a patient treated with radiotherapy plus ipilimumab. The CDR3 region reads CAITWDRVSGELFF. The DNA sequence is as follows: TGTGCCATCACCTGGGACAGGGTATCCGGGGAGCTGTTTTTT.